The 21 T cell receptor beta chains presented below share a single source sample, sequenced in a study of identical twins. From the 5' RACE reads, TCRdb called clonotypes with MiXCR, one entry per CDR3 protein. The repertoire holds hundreds of thousands of distinct CDR3 sequences, over 15% seen once, with around 13% in the top ten. The same data also contributed to another study, on T cells expressing NK-cell markers.

Sequenced sample: PBMCs. The receptors stem from a young woman in good health.

This sequence joins TRBV20-1 and TRBJ2-7, with TRBD1 as a possible D gene (6 bases). Germline lookup yields CDR1 DFQATT and CDR2 SNEGSKA (reference sequence). Between the trimmed V and J ends, which lost 7 bases and 3 bases, there was a span of 10 bases. The CDR3 is 11 amino acids. The CDR3 here is CSVTGHYEQYF. CDR3 nucleotides: TGCAGTGTTACGGGACACTACGAGCAGTACTTC.

The CDR3 DNA is TGCAGTGCTAGGGGGATGGCAGGGGATGGAAACACCATATATTTT. As protein: CSARGMAGDGNTIYF. The rearrangement joins TRBV20-1 to TRBJ1-3; the D gene is possibly TRBD1 (6 bases). Germline V lookup: CDR1 DFQATT, CDR2 SNEGSKA (reference sequence). V dropped 3 bases and J dropped 3 bases, with 15 bases sitting between them. This CDR3 spans 15 amino acids.

The chain links TRBV10-3 to TRBJ2-2; TRBD1 might be the D (5 bases). Germline CDR1 ENHRY, CDR2 SYGVKD. Trimming took 6 bases from V and 2 from J, leaving 16 bases between them. This CDR3 spans 16 amino acids. CDR3 in amino acids: CAIRGRGYPNTGELFF. In DNA, the CDR3 is TGTGCCATCAGGGGAAGGGGATACCCCAACACCGGGGAGCTGTTTTTT.

There are a few counts of this clonotype. The chain is built from TRBV27 and TRBJ2-7, with D hard to call. The length of the CDR3 is 14 residues. The V gene lost 3 bases and the J gene lost 2 bases, with 11 bases spanning the gap. From germline, CDR1 is MNHEY and CDR2 SMNVEV (reference sequence). The CDR3 DNA reads TGTGCCAGCAGTTTCCTCGGTCCGACCTACGAGCAGTACTTC. The encoded protein is CASSFLGPTYEQYF.

J is TRBJ2-1 and V is TRBV14, with D perhaps being TRBD1 or TRBD2 (5 bases each). The CDR3 consists of 14 residues. V lost 0 bases and J 6 bases, leaving 9 bases between the germline ends. CDR1 is SGHDN and CDR2 is FVKESK in the germline V gene. The CDR3 sequence is CASSQDPGSNEQFF. The DNA of the CDR3 is TGTGCCAGCAGCCAAGATCCAGGGAGCAATGAGCAGTTCTTC.

This rearrangement joins TRBV12-3 or TRBV12-4 to TRBJ1-2; maybe TRBD1 (6 bases). The CDR3 extends over 13 amino acids. Trimming pared 5 bases from V and 13 bases from J, leaving 20 bases between. The CDR3 loop reads CASSPLSRTAVTF. Here the CDR3 DNA reads TGTGCCAGCAGTCCTTTATCTCGGACAGCTGTCACCTTC.

This clonotype has more than one count but fewer than ten. The rearrangement links TRBV3-1 to TRBJ2-3; 11 nucleotides line up with TRBD2. There are 15 residues in the CDR3. Germline V CDR1 and CDR2: LGHDT, YNNKEL (reference sequence). The ends lost 0 bases at V and 7 bases at J; junction bases unmatched: 3. The CDR3 coding sequence is TGTGCCAGCAGCCAAGACAGACTAGCGGGGAATACGCAGTATTTT. Encoded protein: CASSQDRLAGNTQYF.

This clonotype was seen many times. The chain carries TRBV5-1 and TRBJ1-2; possible D gene TRBD1, 6 bases. Germline loops: CDR1 SGHRS, CDR2 YFSETQ. The V end lost 1 base, the J end lost 6 bases, and 16 bases lay between the germline ends. The CDR3 covers 15 residues. The CDR3 protein is CASSLKEQGGHGYTF. In DNA form, the CDR3 reads TGCGCCAGCAGCTTGAAAGAACAGGGCGGCCATGGCTACACCTTC.

V is TRBV29-1 and J is TRBJ2-3; D could derive from TRBD1 or TRBD2 (5 bases each). The CDR3 contains 12 residues. Trimming shortened V by 6 bases and J by 0 bases, and 7 bases separated the two germline ends. CDR1 and CDR2 from the germline V gene are SQVTM and ANQGSEA. CDR3 residues: CSVRDSTDTQYF. The CDR3 DNA is TGCAGCGTCCGGGACAGCACAGATACGCAGTATTTT.

There are a few counts of this clonotype. V is TRBV7-3 and J is TRBJ2-7, with 9 nucleotides matching TRBD2. Germline-derived CDR1 and CDR2 are SGHTA and FQGTGA. The CDR3 is made up of 15 amino acids. Germline trimming cut 2 bases from V and 0 bases from J; bases unmatched to any gene: 2. The CDR3 DNA is TGTGCCAGCAGCTTAGAGCGGGGGGCCTCCTACGAGCAGTACTTC. This encodes CASSLERGASYEQYF.

This clonotype was counted a few times. The chain combines TRBV20-1 with TRBJ2-1; D possibly corresponds to TRBD2 (7 bases). This CDR3 contains 14 residues. Trimming removed 5 bases from V and 9 bases from J, with 20 bases in between. The germline V gene has CDR1 DFQATT and CDR2 SNEGSKA (reference sequence). DNA for the CDR3: TGCAGTGCTCGCCGGTTGGGGGGGCGGATTGAGCAGTTCTTC. It specifies CSARRLGGRIEQFF.

V and J are TRBV7-9 and TRBJ1-1; the match to TRBD1 covers 7 bases. Trimming at V came to 3 bases and at J to 4 bases, leaving 11 bases not matched to a gene. This CDR3 has 16 amino acids. Per the germline V gene, CDR1 is SEHNR and CDR2 is FQNEAQ (reference sequence). As DNA, the CDR3 is TGTGCCAGCAGCTTGACCCCGACAGGGAGATTCACTGAAGCTTTCTTT. Amino acid sequence: CASSLTPTGRFTEAFF.

This clonotype was picked up many times. The chain recombines TRBV9 with TRBJ1-5, with no clear D. The V gene lost 10 bases and the J gene lost 9 bases, with 11 bases spanning the gap. This CDR3 is 10 amino acids long. CDR1 and CDR2 from the germline V gene are SGDLS and YYNGEE. This chain's CDR3 is CAVQNRPQHF. Here the CDR3 DNA reads TGTGCCGTTCAAAACAGGCCCCAGCATTTT.

V is TRBV12-3 or TRBV12-4 and J is TRBJ2-5; 7 bases are a match to TRBD2. The CDR3 is 18 residues long. The J segment lost 0 bases and the V segment lost 6 bases, leaving 16 bases of the junction unmatched. CDR3 nucleotide sequence: TGTGCCAGCAGCCCAGTGGAGCGGGGACTACCCGACCAAGAGACCCAGTACTTC. The encoded protein is CASSPVERGLPDQETQYF.

The genes are TRBV5-1 and TRBJ2-2; the D is unclear. CDR1 is SGHRS and CDR2 is YFSETQ in the germline V gene. V dropped 2 bases and J dropped 6 bases, with 8 bases sitting between them. This CDR3 is 13 amino acids long. Written as DNA, the CDR3 is TGCGCCAGCAGCTTCCCTCGACCCGGGGAGCTGTTTTTT. Its protein product is CASSFPRPGELFF.

This chain links TRBV5-5 with TRBJ2-5; the D call may be TRBD1 or TRBD2 (5 bases each). CDR1 SGHKS and CDR2 YYEKEE come from the germline V gene (reference sequence). V was pared by 3 bases and J by 4 bases, with 16 bases between. The CDR3 extends over 15 amino acids. The CDR3 loop is CASSWGMGSGETQYF. The CDR3 nucleotides read TGTGCCAGCAGCTGGGGGATGGGCTCGGGAGAGACCCAGTACTTC.

The sample holds many counts of this clonotype. At one of its ends the junction is not consistent with the germline gene, which may arise from a read error. This rearrangement joins TRBV7-6 to TRBJ2-7; D not certain. The germline CDR1 and CDR2 sequences are SGHVS and FNYEAQ. The CDR3 has 12 amino acids. CDR3 amino acids: CASSHISDEQYF. CDR3 bases: TGTGCCAGCAGCCACATCTCCGACGAGCAGTACTTC.

The sample holds many counts of this clonotype. CDR3 sequence reads: CASEDEMNTEAFF. The DNA of the CDR3 is TGTGCCAGCGAAGACGAGATGAACACTGAAGCTTTCTTT. The chain has TRBV12-3 or TRBV12-4 and TRBJ1-1; D gene uncertain. The CDR3 is 13 amino acids. V was cut by 8 bases and J by 0 bases, with 10 bases left in between.

The table lists this clonotype with a few counts. The chain is built from TRBV27 and TRBJ2-1, with 9 bases matching TRBD2. V trimming: 5 bases; J trimming: 2 bases; junction bases outside the gene matches: 13. CDR3 size: 18 residues. CDR1 MNHEY and CDR2 SMNVEV come from the germline V gene (reference sequence). The CDR3 sequence is CASSILTVSGGTYNEQFF. CDR3 coding DNA: TGTGCCAGCAGTATACTCACGGTGAGCGGGGGGACCTACAATGAGCAGTTCTTC.

In regard to this clonotype: One junction end does not reproduce the germline sequence, and a read error may be involved. The gene calls are TRBV12-3 or TRBV12-4 and TRBJ2-7, with D maybe TRBD2 (5 bases). The CDR3 consists of 13 residues. Written as DNA, the CDR3 is TGTGCCTGCAGTTACCCGGGGACCTACGAGCAGTACTTC. As protein: CACSYPGTYEQYF.

Written as DNA, the CDR3 is TGTGCCACCAAAGGACAGGCGGCGCAGTACTTC. This encodes CATKGQAAQYF. The chain is built from TRBV15 and TRBJ2-7, with 7 bases fitting TRBD1. Germline V lookup: CDR1 LNHNV, CDR2 YYDKDF (reference sequence). This CDR3 has 11 residues. V lost 7 bases, J lost 9 bases, and 6 bases stayed unmatched.